This T cell receptor beta chain was obtained from a study of blood T cell repertoires in COVID-19. At the level of the study: Material from acute and convalescent COVID-19 was sourced from the United States, Italy and Spain. The cDNA or gDNA used as material had been derived from T cells, B-cell-depleted T cells, or PBMCs.

In the source study's methods: It was from reference gene primer amplification that nucleated cell counts were estimated. The protocol was immunoSEQ multiplex PCR, while the TCRdb copy is restricted to in-frame clones and leaves out a portion. The DNA was the basis for D and trimming; V, J and clone size are from that table. Counted here are 65,000 to 80,000 clones, roughly 80% occurring once; the ten biggest clones make up over 9.5%. The CDR3 consists of 14 residues. Germline-derived CDR1 and CDR2 are MDHEN and SYDVKM. With 6 bases clipped from V and 7 bases from J, the junction kept 9 bases outside the gene matches.

The TCR was taken from a human donor in a cohort sampled during active COVID-19. The gene calls are TRBV28 and TRBJ1-2; 9 nucleotides agree with TRBD1. Input material: peripheral blood. The CDR3 is CASRPQGALRGYTF. The CDR3 region has the DNA TGTGCCAGCAGACCACAGGGGGCGCTTCGTGGCTACACCTTC.